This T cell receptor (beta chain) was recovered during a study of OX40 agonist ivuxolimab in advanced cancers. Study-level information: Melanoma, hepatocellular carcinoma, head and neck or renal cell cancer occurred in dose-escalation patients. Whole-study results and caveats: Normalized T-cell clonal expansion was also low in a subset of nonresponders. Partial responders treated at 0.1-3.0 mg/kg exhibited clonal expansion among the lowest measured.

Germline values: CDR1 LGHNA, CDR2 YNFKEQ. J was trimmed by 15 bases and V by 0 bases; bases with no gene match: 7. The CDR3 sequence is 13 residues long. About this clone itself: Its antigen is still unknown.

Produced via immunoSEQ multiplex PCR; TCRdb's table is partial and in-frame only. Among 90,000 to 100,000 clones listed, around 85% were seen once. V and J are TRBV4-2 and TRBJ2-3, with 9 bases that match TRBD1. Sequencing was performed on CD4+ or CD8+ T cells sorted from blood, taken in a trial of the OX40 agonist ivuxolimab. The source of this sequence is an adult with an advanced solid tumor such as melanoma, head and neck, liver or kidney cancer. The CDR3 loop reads CASSQDRDRAPYF. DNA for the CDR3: TGTGCCAGCAGCCAAGATAGGGACAGGGCCCCATATTTT.